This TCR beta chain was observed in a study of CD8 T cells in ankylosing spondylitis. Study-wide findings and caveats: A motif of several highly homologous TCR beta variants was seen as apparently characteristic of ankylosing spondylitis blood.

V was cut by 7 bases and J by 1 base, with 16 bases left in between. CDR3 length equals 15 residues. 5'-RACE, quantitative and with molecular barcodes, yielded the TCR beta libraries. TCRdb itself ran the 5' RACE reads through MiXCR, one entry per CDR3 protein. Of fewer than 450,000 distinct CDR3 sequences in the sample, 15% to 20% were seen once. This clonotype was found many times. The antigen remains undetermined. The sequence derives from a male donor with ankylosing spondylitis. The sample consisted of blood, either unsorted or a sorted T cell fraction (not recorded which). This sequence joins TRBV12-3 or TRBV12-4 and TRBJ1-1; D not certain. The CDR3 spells CASTWVRQANTEAFF. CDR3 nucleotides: TGTGCCAGCACCTGGGTACGGCAAGCGAACACTGAAGCTTTCTTT.